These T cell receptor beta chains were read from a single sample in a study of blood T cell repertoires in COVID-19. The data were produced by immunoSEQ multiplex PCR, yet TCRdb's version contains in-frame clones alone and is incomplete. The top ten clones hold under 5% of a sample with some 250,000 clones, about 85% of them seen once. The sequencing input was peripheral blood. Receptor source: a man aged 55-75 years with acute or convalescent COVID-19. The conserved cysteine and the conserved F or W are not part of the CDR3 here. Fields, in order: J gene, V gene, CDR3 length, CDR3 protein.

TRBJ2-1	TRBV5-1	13	ASRPQGPAIDEQF
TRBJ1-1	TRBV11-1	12	ASSIQTGVAVAF
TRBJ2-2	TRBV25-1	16	ASSEGVQWTGGTGELF
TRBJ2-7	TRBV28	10	ASSFGPYEQY
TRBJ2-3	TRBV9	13	ASSVVTGSADTQY
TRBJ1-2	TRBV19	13	ASSIAPGAYYGYT
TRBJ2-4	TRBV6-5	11	ASSTGVKNIQY
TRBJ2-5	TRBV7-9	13	ASRTGSQYQETQY
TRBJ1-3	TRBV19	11	ASRTIGGNTIY
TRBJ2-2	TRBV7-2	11	ASSPGNTGELF
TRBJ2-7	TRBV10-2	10	ASADSTYEQY
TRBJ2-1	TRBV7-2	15	ASSLRLAGGAYNEQF
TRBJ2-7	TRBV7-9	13	ASSLQGQGSYEQY
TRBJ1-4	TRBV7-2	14	ASSSLRDRGMSGLF
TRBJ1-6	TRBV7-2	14	ASSLQRVAYNSPLH
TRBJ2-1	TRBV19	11	ASSSLSYNEQF
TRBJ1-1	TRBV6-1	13	ASSEQGRGNTEAF
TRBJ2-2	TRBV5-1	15	ASSSGTSGRYTGELF
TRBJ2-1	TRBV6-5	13	ASRGASSSYNEQF
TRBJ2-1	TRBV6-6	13	ASYRGHSADNEQF
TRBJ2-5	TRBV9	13	ASSVGAGPGETQY
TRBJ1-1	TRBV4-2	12	ASSQGQENTEAF
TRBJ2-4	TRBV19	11	ASRDRGGSIQY
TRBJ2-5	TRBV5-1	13	ASSLPGSSDETQY
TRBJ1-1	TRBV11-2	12	ASSLREVNTEAF
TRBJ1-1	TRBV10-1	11	ASRGQWNTEAF
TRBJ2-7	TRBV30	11	AWTGGAAYEQY
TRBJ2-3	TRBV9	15	ASSVEGLAVGPDTQY
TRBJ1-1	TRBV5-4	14	ASRGTGGALNTEAF
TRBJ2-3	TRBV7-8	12	ASSLRDRPDTQY
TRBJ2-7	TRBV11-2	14	ASSQPTGTGAYEQY
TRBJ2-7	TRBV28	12	ASSLLAGGSEQY
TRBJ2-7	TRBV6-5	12	ASSRAGQGYEQY
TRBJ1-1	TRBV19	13	ASSIYEGSNTEAF
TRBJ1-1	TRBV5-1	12	ASSQGTENTEAF
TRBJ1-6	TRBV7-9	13	ASSPPGLFNSPLH
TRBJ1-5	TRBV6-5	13	ASSRGTGQNQPQH
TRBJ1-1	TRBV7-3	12	ASSLTGEDTEAF
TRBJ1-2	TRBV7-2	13	ASSSRQEYNYGYT
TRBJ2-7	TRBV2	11	ASSDGRAGSQY
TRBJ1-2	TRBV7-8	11	ASNSLGLSGYT
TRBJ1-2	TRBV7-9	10	ASSTTGDGYT
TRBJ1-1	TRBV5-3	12	ARSKETGNTEAF
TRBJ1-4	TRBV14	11	ASSQRRNEKLF
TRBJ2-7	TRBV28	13	ASVTAGGRVFEQY
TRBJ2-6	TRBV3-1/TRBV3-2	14	ASSQGQGVGANVLT
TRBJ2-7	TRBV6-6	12	ASRATSGSGEQY
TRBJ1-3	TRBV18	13	ASSPLQGTGNTIY
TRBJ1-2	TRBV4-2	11	ASSQKTGNGYT
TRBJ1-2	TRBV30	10	AWRNRTYGYT
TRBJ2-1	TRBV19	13	ASSQQGRGYNEQF
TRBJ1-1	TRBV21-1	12	ASSNGVTNTEAF
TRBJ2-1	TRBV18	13	ASSLSGSLVNEQF
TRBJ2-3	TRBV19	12	ASRNRGSTDTQY
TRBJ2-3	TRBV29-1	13	SVGGLAGGGDTQY
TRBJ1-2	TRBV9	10	ASSVANHGYT
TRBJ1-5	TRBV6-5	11	ASPTGRLQPQH